This T cell receptor (beta chain) was found in a study of cytomegalovirus exposure and HLA in healthy donors. Trimming took 5 bases from V and 6 from J; bases not matched to a gene: 10. The germline gives CDR1 GTSNPN, CDR2 SVGIG (reference sequence). The CDR3 sequence is 15 residues long. Use of 60 Vbeta and 13 Jbeta primers characterized the PCR. Measured with immunoSEQ multiplex PCR; TCRdb has only the in-frame clones, and not every one. This sample has about 72,000 clones, with around 82% found just once. The source material was PBMCs. J is TRBJ2-5 and V is TRBV30; 12 nucleotides match TRBD2. The TCR comes from a young man in good health and CMV-seronegative. CDR3 nucleotides: TGTGCCTGGCAAAAAAAGACTAGCGGGGGCAAGACCCAGTACTTC. Protein product: CAWQKKTSGGKTQYF.